The 15 T cell receptor beta chains below all came from one sample that was sequenced in a study of CD8+CD57+ T cells in acquired aplastic anemia. For CDR3 and TCR beta VDJ profiling, genomic DNA was the template used. In TCRdb, the reads were re-called with MiXCR into one record per CDR3 protein. The table includes hundreds of thousands of distinct CDR3 sequences, around 68% detected once. The specimen sequenced was sorted CD4+, CD8+, or CD8+CD57+ T cells (not recorded which) from PBMCs. The receptors stem from a human donor in good health, serving as a control.

This clonotype was observed many times. J is TRBJ2-5 and V is TRBV18; no firm D call. The CDR3 has 15 amino acids. V was trimmed by 0 bases and J by 5 bases, leaving 13 bases between them. CDR1 and CDR2 from the germline V gene are KGHSH and LQKENI. This CDR3 is CASSPPANPRETQYF. CDR3 in DNA: TGTGCCAGCTCACCACCGGCGAACCCGAGGGAGACCCAGTACTTC.

V is TRBV20-1 and J is TRBJ2-7; D tentatively fits TRBD1 or TRBD2 (6 bases each). The V gene lost 6 bases and the J gene lost 5 bases, with 17 bases spanning the gap. The CDR3 contains 13 residues. CDR1 and CDR2 (germline): DFQATT, SNEGSKA (reference sequence). CDR3 bases: TGCAGTGCAGCACAGGGAGGACACGACGAGCAGTACTTC. It is translated as CSAAQGGHDEQYF.

This clonotype was observed a few times. This sequence may be a read error, since a much larger clone differs from it by one base. This chain uses TRBV12-3 or TRBV12-4 with TRBJ2-1; 8 nucleotides agree with TRBD2. With V trimmed by 7 bases and J by 2 bases, 7 bases remained unmatched. This CDR3 is built from 15 residues. CDR3 DNA sequence: TGTGCCAGCAATTTTCCAGCGGGGGCCTACAATGAGCAGTTCTTC. Translating it yields CASNFPAGAYNEQFF.

The chain recombines TRBV10-3 with TRBJ2-7; D call uncertain. Germline V lookup: CDR1 ENHRY, CDR2 SYGVKD. The V and J ends lost 6 bases and 0 bases respectively, with 9 bases between them. The CDR3 has 13 amino acids. CDR3 sequence (DNA): TGTGCCATCAGGGTCGGAGCCTCCTACGAGCAGTACTTC. It codes for CAIRVGASYEQYF.

The chain carries TRBV20-1 and TRBJ1-2; no definite D call. Germline values: CDR1 DFQATT, CDR2 SNEGSKA (reference sequence). Trimming removed 5 bases at V and 0 bases at J, with 7 bases between. This CDR3 contains 12 residues. DNA of the CDR3: TGCAGTGCTTCAACAGCTAACTATGGCTACACCTTC. This gives the protein CSASTANYGYTF.

The chain joins TRBV7-4 to TRBJ2-3; no firm D call. Trimming cost V 5 bases and J 14 bases, with 20 bases left between them. Per germline, CDR1 SGHVT and CDR2 SQSDAQ. CDR3 length equals 13 residues. The CDR3 sequence is CASSESTHHALYF. CDR3 DNA: TGTGCCAGCAGCGAAAGTACCCATCATGCGCTGTATTTT.

Concerning this clonotype itself: No conserved phenylalanine or tryptophan is present at the end of the CDR3, so a read error is the likely explanation. No DNA is shown, since the ends of the CDR3 on it are uncertain; the CDR3 is the one TCRdb lists. The chain combines TRBV7-8 with TRBJ1-1. Germline V gene lookup returns CDR1 SGHVS and CDR2 FQNEAQ. The CDR3 is 13 amino acids in total, end residues counted. The CDR3 reads CASSYQTQTQSFY.

In its sample, this clonotype was seen once. The gene calls are TRBV7-2 and TRBJ2-1, with a weak D call TRBD2 (5 bases). In germline, CDR1 is SGHTA, CDR2 FQGNSA. The CDR3 has 15 amino acids. With 10 bases removed from V and 16 bases from J, the gap between germline ends came to 32 bases. The CDR3 bases are TGTGCCACCGAGGGAGAAGGGCAGCGCTACGAGCAGTACTTCTTC. Translated, it gives CATEGEGQRYEQYFF.

This clonotype was recorded many times. The rearrangement uses TRBV20-1 and TRBJ2-1; 9 nucleotides match TRBD1. The CDR3 contains 18 residues. The V segment lost 3 bases and the J segment 3 bases; nucleotides outside the gene matches: 15. CDR1 and CDR2 (germline): DFQATT, SNEGSKA (reference sequence). CDR3 region: CSASLLPRPGQGYNEQFF. CDR3 nucleotide sequence: TGCAGTGCTAGCCTCCTCCCTAGACCGGGACAGGGCTACAATGAGCAGTTCTTC.

The chain links TRBV9 to TRBJ2-7; D is perhaps TRBD2 (5 bases). The V gene lost 7 bases and the J gene lost 3 bases, with 14 bases spanning the gap. CDR3 length: 13 amino acids. Germline values: CDR1 SGDLS, CDR2 YYNGEE. This CDR3 reads CASARGWGYEQYF. In DNA, the CDR3 is TGTGCCAGCGCCCGGGGTTGGGGCTACGAGCAGTACTTC.

The chain links TRBV12-3 or TRBV12-4 to TRBJ1-1, with D possibly being TRBD1 (5 bases). Trimming took 7 bases from V and 4 from J, leaving 16 bases between them. This CDR3 region has 14 residues. In DNA form, the CDR3 reads TGTGCCAGCATCTTGGCCGGGGCAGGCACTGAAGCTTTCTTT. This translates into CASILAGAGTEAFF.

The chain recombines TRBV2 with TRBJ2-6; 12 bases line up with TRBD1. Germline lookup yields CDR1 SNHLY and CDR2 FYNNEI. With 6 bases clipped from V and 3 bases from J, the junction kept 3 bases outside the gene matches. This CDR3 has 16 residues. The CDR3 loop reads CASRGTGGFGANVLTF. The CDR3, as DNA: TGTGCCAGCAGAGGGACAGGGGGCTTTGGGGCCAACGTCCTGACTTTC. Complete variable domain (other parts from reference TRBV2 and TRBJ2-6): EPEVTQTPSHQVTQMGQEVILRCVPISNHLYFYWYRQILGQKVEFLVSFYNNEISEKSEIFDDQFSVERPDGSNFTLKIRSTKLEDSAMYFCASRGTGGFGANVLTFGAGSRLTVL.

V usage is TRBV7-2 and J usage is TRBJ1-1, with D maybe TRBD1 (6 bases). CDR1 is SGHTA, CDR2 FQGNSA, per germline. This CDR3 has 14 residues. Trimming cost V 5 bases and J 14 bases, with 24 bases left between them. The CDR3, as DNA: TGTGCCAGCAGCCCAACAGGGTTCCTAGAGCAGTACTTCTTT. Protein product: CASSPTGFLEQYFF. Based on the CDR3 plus reference TRBV7-2 and TRBJ1-1, the full variable domain is GAGVSQSPSNKVTEKGKDVELRCDPISGHTALYWYRQSLGQGLEFLIYFQGNSAPDKSGLPSDRFSAERTGGSVSTLTIQRTQQEDSAVYLCASSPTGFLEQYFFGQGTRLTVV.

This clonotype was recorded once. The junction differs from germline at one of its ends, possibly a read error. The chain uses TRBV5-1 and TRBJ2-7; D remains ambiguous. There are 13 residues in the CDR3. Germline CDR1 SGHRS, CDR2 YFSETQ. For the CDR3, the DNA is TGTGCCACCAGCCTCGCCACCCCCTACGAGCAGTACTTC. It encodes CATSLATPYEQYF.

Here the CDR3 reads CASSDPGQGVYTIYF. DNA of the CDR3: TGTGCCAGCAGCGATCCGGGACAGGGAGTATACACCATATATTTT. The chain joins TRBV2 to TRBJ1-3; 9 bases map to TRBD1. V trimming: 6 bases; J trimming: 8 bases; junction bases outside the gene matches: 11. Germline lookup yields CDR1 SNHLY and CDR2 FYNNEI. There are 15 residues in the CDR3.